The 11 T cell receptor beta chains in this list originate from one sample, sequenced in a study of glioma-infiltrating T cells after dendritic cell vaccination. As for time point: after dendritic cell vaccination, including at tumor progression/relapse. This table comes from immunoSEQ multiplex PCR, and its TCRdb copy is limited to in-frame clones, with some not included. The data contain tens of thousands of clones, about 80% of them singletons. Sequencing used blood, obtained after dendritic cell vaccination. Receptor source: a human donor with glioblastoma.

The genes are TRBV7-9 and TRBJ2-5; D gene unclear. Gene TRBJ2-7 matches the end of the DNA better, so the J call may be wrong. The V gene's germline CDR1 is SEHNR and CDR2 FQNEAQ (reference sequence). CDR3 length: 13 amino acids. CDR3 DNA: TGTGCCAGCAGCCCTACTCGCTCCTACGAGCAGTACTTC. Protein product: CASSPTRSYEQYF.

CDR3 residues: CASSPGTGGFTF. CDR3 nucleotide sequence: TGTGCCAGCAGTCCCGGGACAGGGGGTTTCACCTTC. The chain carries TRBV25-1 and TRBJ1-2; 11 bases match TRBD1. V lost 5 bases to trimming and J lost 13 bases; unmatched junction nucleotides: 6. The CDR3 has 12 amino acids. Germline V gene data show CDR1 as MGHDK and CDR2 as SYGVNS.

The chain uses TRBV4-3 and TRBJ2-3, with D unclear. The CDR3 is 14 residues long. The germline V and J ends were trimmed by 0 bases and 0 bases, with 4 bases remaining between them. Germline values: CDR1 LGHNA, CDR2 YSLEER. For the CDR3, the DNA is TGCGCCAGCAGCCAAGATGGCAGCACAGATACGCAGTATTTT. Amino acid sequence: CASSQDGSTDTQYF.

Only a few counts were recorded for this clone. The chain uses TRBV4-1 and TRBJ2-3; TRBD2 agrees at 15 bases. Trimming removed 6 bases from V and 6 bases from J; junction bases left unmatched: 16. Germline V gene data show CDR1 as MGHRA and CDR2 as YSYEKL. CDR3 size: 19 residues. CDR3: CASRVRTSGGAGFTDTQYF. CDR3 coding DNA: TGCGCCAGCAGGGTAAGGACTAGCGGGGGGGCCGGTTTCACGGATACGCAGTATTTT.

V and J are TRBV30 and TRBJ2-3; D unclear. CDR1 GTSNPN and CDR2 SVGIG come from the germline V gene (reference sequence). This CDR3 has 11 residues. V was cut by 3 bases and J by 8 bases, with 9 bases left in between. CDR3 sequence: CAWSFSGTQYF. Written as DNA, the CDR3 is TGTGCCTGGAGCTTCTCCGGTACGCAGTATTTT.

This chain uses TRBV9 with TRBJ1-3, with TRBD1 matching over 7 bases. The junction had 8 bases not matched to a gene; V was cut back by 2 bases and J by 0 bases. The germline V gene has CDR1 SGDLS and CDR2 YYNGEE. This CDR3 is built from 17 residues. The CDR3: CASSVVQGDASGNTIYF. The CDR3 DNA reads TGTGCCAGCAGCGTCGTTCAGGGGGATGCCTCTGGAAACACCATATATTTT.

This rearrangement joins TRBV15 to TRBJ1-2, with D tentatively TRBD1 (5 bases). There are 17 residues in the CDR3. The germline gives CDR1 LNHNV, CDR2 YYDKDF (reference sequence). Trimming took 0 bases from V and 5 from J, leaving 19 bases between them. The CDR3 bases are TGTGCCACCAGCAGAGATTCGGGGGGTGGAGGCGGTTATGGCTACACCTTC. This translates into CATSRDSGGGGGYGYTF.

The chain carries TRBV7-9 and TRBJ1-6; weak D call: TRBD1 (6 bases). The CDR3 contains 14 residues. CDR1 SEHNR and CDR2 FQNEAQ come from the germline V gene (reference sequence). Trimming cost V 1 base and J 10 bases, with 11 bases left between them. The CDR3 here is CASSLVQGRSPLHF. The CDR3 DNA sequence: TGTGCCAGCAGCTTAGTTCAGGGGCGATCACCCCTCCACTTT.

The rearrangement links TRBV19 to TRBJ2-5, with 8 nucleotides matching TRBD1. J gave up 5 bases and V 6 bases, and 8 bases lay outside the gene matches. In germline, CDR1 is LNHDA, CDR2 SQIVND (reference sequence). This CDR3 contains 14 residues. CDR3 sequence: CASSPGGSVETQYF. Here the CDR3 DNA reads TGTGCCAGTAGCCCAGGGGGCAGCGTGGAGACCCAGTACTTC. The complete variable domain, with remaining parts taken from reference TRBV19 and TRBJ2-5, reads DGGITQSPKYLFRKEGQNVTLSCEQNLNHDAMYWYRQDPGQGLRLIYYSQIVNDFQKGDIAEGYSVSREKKESFPLTVTSAQKNPTAFYLCASSPGGSVETQYFGPGTRLLVL.

The CDR3 reads CASSKLARGTATIYF. CDR3 nucleotide sequence: TGTGCCAGCAGCAAACTGGCCAGGGGGACCGCGACCATATATTTT. The chain links TRBV6-5 to TRBJ1-3, with 7 bases that match TRBD1. Germline CDR1 reads MNHEY; CDR2 reads SVGAGI. With 6 bases clipped from V and 10 bases from J, the junction kept 15 bases outside the gene matches. This CDR3 is built from 15 residues.

The rearrangement joins TRBV5-6 to TRBJ2-3, with 10 nucleotides matching TRBD2. CDR1 and CDR2 (germline): SGHDT, YYEEEE. Losses at the gene ends were 1 base for V and 2 bases for J; bases not matched to a gene: 10. The length of the CDR3 is 18 residues. The CDR3 DNA follows: TGTGCCAGCAGCTTGAGGTTCTTAGCGGGGGGCCTCACAGATACGCAGTATTTT. This gives the protein CASSLRFLAGGLTDTQYF.